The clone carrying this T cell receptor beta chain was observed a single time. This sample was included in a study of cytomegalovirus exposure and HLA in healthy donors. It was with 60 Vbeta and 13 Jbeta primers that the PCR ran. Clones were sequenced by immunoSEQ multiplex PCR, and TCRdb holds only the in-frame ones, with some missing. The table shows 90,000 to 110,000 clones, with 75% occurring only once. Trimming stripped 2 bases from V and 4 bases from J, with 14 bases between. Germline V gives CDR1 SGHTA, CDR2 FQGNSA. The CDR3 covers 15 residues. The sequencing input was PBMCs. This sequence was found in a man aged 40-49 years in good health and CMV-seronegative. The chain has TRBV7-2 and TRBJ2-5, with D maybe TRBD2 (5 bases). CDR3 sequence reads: CASSLSKGGPETQYF. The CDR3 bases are TGTGCCAGCAGCTTATCCAAGGGCGGGCCAGAGACCCAGTACTTC.